This T cell receptor beta chain is drawn from a study of T cells expressing NK-cell markers. General study results and limits: A few of the donors also had these clonotypes leading their CD3+CD56-NKG2C+ fraction.

The CDR3 is 14 amino acids. Germline CDR1 reads MNHEY; CDR2 reads SVGEGT. With regard to this clonotype: Antigen unknown.

TCRdb re-called the 5' RACE reads; every CDR3 protein appears as one record, without DNA. This table lists hundreds of thousands of distinct CDR3 sequences. The gene calls are TRBV6-2 or TRBV6-3 and TRBJ2-5; the D call of TRBD2 rests on TCRdb alone, since no DNA is present to check it. The origin of this receptor is a man aged 18 to 30 in good health. The sample comprised blood T cells: a sorted CD56 or NKG2C T cell subset, CD4+ or CD8+ T cells, or bulk PBMC T cells (not recorded which). The chain's CDR3 is CASGTGLAGETQYF.